The subject of this entry is one TCR beta chain. Trimming pared 2 bases from V and 9 bases from J, leaving 17 bases between. Germline assignment: CDR1 SGHDT and CDR2 YYEEEE. CDR3 length: 14 amino acids. The data belong to a study of human T cells and chemical hapten exposure. In TCRdb, the RACE reads were re-called with MiXCR into one record per CDR3 protein. The data show tens of thousands of distinct CDR3 sequences, with roughly 10% seen just once and 9.5% to 10% held by the top ten. Time point indicated: pre-sensitization, week 0. As to treatment: therapeutic diphenylcyclopropenone sensitization with weekly scalp DPC. Unfractionated whole blood yielded total RNA.

The receptor comes from a woman aged 25 to 45 with alopecia areata. Some clones in this sample may be carry-over from other donors' samples. The sequenced sample was whole blood, obtained in connection with sensitization to the hapten diphenylcyclopropenone (DPC). The chain combines TRBV5-6 with TRBJ2-5, with D possibly being TRBD2 (7 bases). This chain's CDR3 is CASSLWGGGEAQYF. CDR3 in DNA: TGTGCCAGCAGCTTATGGGGGGGCGGCGAGGCCCAGTACTTC. The full variable domain, with the rest looked up from reference TRBV5-6 and TRBJ2-5, is DAGVTQSPTHLIKTRGQQVTLRCSPKSGHDTVSWYQQALGQGPQFIFQYYEEEERQRGNFPDRFSGHQFPNYSSELNVNALLLGDSALYLCASSLWGGGEAQYFGPGTRLLVL.